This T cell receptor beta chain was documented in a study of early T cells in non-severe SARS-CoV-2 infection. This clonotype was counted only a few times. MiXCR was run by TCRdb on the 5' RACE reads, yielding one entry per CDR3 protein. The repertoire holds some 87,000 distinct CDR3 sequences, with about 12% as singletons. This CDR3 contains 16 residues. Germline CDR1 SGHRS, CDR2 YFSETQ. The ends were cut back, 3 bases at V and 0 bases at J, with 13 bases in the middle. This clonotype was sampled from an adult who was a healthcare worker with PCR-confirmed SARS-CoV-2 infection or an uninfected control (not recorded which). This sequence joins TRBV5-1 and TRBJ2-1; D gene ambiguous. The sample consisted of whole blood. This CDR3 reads CASSSRSASSYNEQFF. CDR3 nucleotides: TGCGCCAGCAGCTCCCGCAGCGCCAGCTCCTACAATGAGCAGTTCTTC.